These T cell receptor beta chains were read from a single sample in a study of long-term antiretroviral therapy in people with HIV. TCRdb's copy holds only in-frame clones and misses some; the assay was immunoSEQ multiplex PCR. Here the sample spans thousands of clones, about 80% being singletons. Sequencing was performed on unsorted PBMCs, taken 0.1 years after starting antiretroviral therapy. All receptors derive from a man aged 40-49 years with HIV. Each CDR3 is given with its conserved first and last residue. D genes are given only for firm matches. The size field is filled for only some rows; it gives once, few, many or a size class.

cdr3_aa | cdr3_nt | j_call | d_call | v_call | clone_size
CASSNGYNEQFF | TGTGCCAGTAGTAACGGGTACAATGAGCAGTTCTTC | TRBJ2-1 | - | TRBV19 | -
CASSRTGGPYEQYF | TGCGCCAGCAGCCGGACAGGGGGCCCCTACGAGCAGTACTTC | TRBJ2-7 | TRBD1 | TRBV5-1 | -
CASSPRTSGGAGELFF | TGCGCCAGCAGCCCAAGGACTAGCGGGGGGGCCGGGGAGCTGTTTTTT | TRBJ2-2 | TRBD2 | TRBV4-3 | -
CASSISVGDWSNQPQHF | TGTGCCAGTAGTATAAGTGTGGGGGACTGGAGCAATCAGCCCCAGCATTTT | TRBJ1-5 | - | TRBV19 | -
CASSLTAGGPDTQYF | TGTGCCAGCAGCTTAACAGCGGGGGGGCCAGATACGCAGTATTTT | TRBJ2-3 | TRBD2 | TRBV7-2 | -
CAWSVGGLTEAFF | TGTGCCTGGAGTGTAGGAGGGCTGACTGAAGCTTTCTTT | TRBJ1-1 | - | TRBV30 | few
CASSSDTSYEQYF | TGTGCCAGCAGCTCGGACACCTCCTACGAGCAGTACTTC | TRBJ2-7 | - | TRBV5-4 | -
CSVADRELNYGYTF | TGCAGCGTCGCCGACAGGGAACTAAACTATGGCTACACCTTC | TRBJ1-2 | TRBD1 | TRBV29-1 | -
CASSREGTVYEQYF | TGTGCCAGCAGTCGTGAGGGGACAGTCTACGAGCAGTACTTC | TRBJ2-7 | TRBD1 | TRBV7-9 | -
CASSPRTTSEQYF | TGTGCCAGCAGCCCACGGACGACTAGCGAGCAGTACTTC | TRBJ2-7 | - | TRBV7-9 | -
CASSYGVEGDSPLHF | TGTGCCAGCAGTTACGGGGTTGAGGGAGATTCACCCCTCCACTTT | TRBJ1-6 | - | TRBV6-5 | -
CASSAGLFGTGELFF | TGTGCCAGCAGCGCCGGCCTATTCGGGACCGGGGAGCTGTTTTTT | TRBJ2-2 | - | TRBV9 | -
CASRSKGGFYSNQPQHF | TGTGCCAGCAGGTCGAAAGGAGGATTTTATAGCAATCAGCCCCAGCATTTT | TRBJ1-5 | - | TRBV27 | -
CASSQDGTGSTGELFF | TGCGCCAGCAGCCAAGATGGAACGGGCTCAACCGGGGAGCTGTTTTTT | TRBJ2-2 | - | TRBV4-3 | -
CASSRTLNTEAFF | TGTGCCAGCAGCAGGACACTAAACACTGAAGCTTTCTTT | TRBJ1-1 | - | TRBV4-2 | -
CSVPVDTGELFF | TGCAGCGTGCCAGTTGACACCGGGGAGCTGTTTTTT | TRBJ2-2 | - | TRBV29-1 | few
CASRFQTSGGVKPYEQYF | TGTGCAAGTCGCTTCCAGACTAGCGGGGGGGTAAAGCCCTACGAGCAGTACTTC | TRBJ2-7 | - | TRBV12-2 | -
CASSKRAGGPGTDTQYF | TGTGCCAGCAGCAAACGAGCGGGGGGGCCCGGCACAGATACGCAGTATTTT | TRBJ2-3 | TRBD2 | TRBV9 | -
CASTTDRMNTEAFF | TGTGCCAGTACCACGGACAGAATGAACACTGAAGCTTTCTTT | TRBJ1-1 | - | TRBV19 | -
CASRSLSEGGYEQYF | TGTGCCAGCAGAAGTCTCTCTGAAGGGGGCTACGAGCAGTACTTC | TRBJ2-7 | - | TRBV11-2 | once
CASSFLAGPFSYNEQFF | TGTGCCAGCAGCTTTCTAGCGGGACCTTTCTCCTACAATGAGCAGTTCTTC | TRBJ2-1 | TRBD2 | TRBV5-4 | -
CASSQGVGRGGWYEQYF | TGCGCCAGCAGCCAAGGTGTTGGGCGGGGGGGGTGGTACGAGCAGTACTTC | TRBJ2-7 | TRBD2 | TRBV4-1 | -
CASSPNRVASPLHF | TGCGCCAGCAGCCCAAACAGGGTCGCTTCACCCCTCCACTTT | TRBJ1-6 | - | TRBV5-1 | -
CASSLIRGQDEQYF | TGCGCCAGCAGCTTGATACGGGGCCAGGACGAGCAGTACTTC | TRBJ2-7 | - | TRBV5-1 | -
CASSLWQVNTGELFF | TGTGCCAGCAGCTTGTGGCAGGTGAACACCGGGGAGCTGTTTTTT | TRBJ2-2 | - | TRBV5-6 | -
CAWAVSGNTGELFF | TGTGCCTGGGCAGTATCGGGGAACACCGGGGAGCTGTTTTTT | TRBJ2-2 | - | TRBV30 | -
CASSSTDTQYF | TGCGCCAGCAGTAGCACAGATACGCAGTATTTT | TRBJ2-3 | - | TRBV10-2 | -
CASSTTGSYEQYF | TGTGCCAGCAGCACGACAGGCTCCTACGAGCAGTACTTC | TRBJ2-7 | - | TRBV13 | -
CASRGQGGNQPQHF | TGTGCCAGCCGGGGACAGGGGGGAAATCAGCCCCAGCATTTT | TRBJ1-5 | TRBD1 | TRBV25-1 | -
CATRSGAPGELFF | TGTGCAACCAGAAGCGGGGCCCCCGGGGAGCTGTTTTTT | TRBJ2-2 | TRBD2 | TRBV2 | -
CARNRVYNSPLHF | TGTGCCCGCAACAGGGTTTATAATTCACCCCTCCACTTT | TRBJ1-6 | - | TRBV5-4 | -
CATSGRTGGQPQHF | TGTGCCACCAGCGGGAGGACAGGGGGGCAGCCCCAGCATTTT | TRBJ1-5 | TRBD1 | TRBV15 | -
CASSSIGGDGYTF | TGTGCCAGCTCCAGTATAGGGGGCGATGGCTACACCTTC | TRBJ1-2 | TRBD1 | TRBV18 | -
CSVISGVVAKNIQYF | TGCAGCGTCATTAGCGGGGTGGTAGCCAAAAACATTCAGTACTTC | TRBJ2-4 | TRBD2 | TRBV29-1 | -
CASSLSRGYSSYEQYF | TGTGCCAGCAGTCTATCGCGGGGGTACTCATCCTACGAGCAGTACTTC | TRBJ2-7 | TRBD2 | TRBV27 | -
CASSPGVRSYEQYF | TGTGCCAGCAGCCCCGGGGTCCGGAGTTACGAGCAGTACTTC | TRBJ2-7 | - | TRBV5-4 | -
CASSLSLAASYNEQFF | TGCGCCAGCAGCTTGAGTCTAGCGGCATCCTACAATGAGCAGTTCTTC | TRBJ2-1 | TRBD2 | TRBV5-1 | -
CASSSGQGMNSYEQYF | TGTGCCAGCAGCTCCGGACAGGGAATGAATAGCTACGAGCAGTACTTC | TRBJ2-7 | TRBD1 | TRBV7-6 | -
CAWSVGYRDEQYF | TGTGCCTGGAGTGTTGGTTACAGGGACGAGCAGTACTTC | TRBJ2-7 | - | TRBV30 | -
CASSLEDSNEQYF | TGCGCCAGCAGCTTGGAAGACTCCAACGAGCAGTACTTC | TRBJ2-7 | - | TRBV5-1 | few
CASSQGQGAGEKLFF | TGTGCCAGCAGCCAAGGACAGGGGGCAGGGGAAAAACTGTTTTTT | TRBJ1-4 | TRBD1 | TRBV4-2 | -
CASSIISGGANEQFF | TGTGCCAGTAGTATTATAAGCGGGGGGGCGAATGAGCAGTTCTTC | TRBJ2-1 | TRBD2 | TRBV19 | -